This entry lists 19 T cell receptor beta chains sequenced from one sample in a study of T cell responses to AZD1222 COVID-19 vaccine. Profiling relied on immunoSEQ multiplex PCR, and the TCRdb table lists in-frame clones only, not all of them. The sample yields 90,000 to 120,000 clones, about 86% seen once. The material was peripheral blood, obtained on day 0 of AZD1222 vaccination. Source of these receptors: an adult in good health.

The table lists this clone with many counts. The V call is TRBV12-3 or TRBV12-4, the J call TRBJ2-3; D call uncertain. Trimming shortened V by 3 bases and J by 4 bases, and 8 bases separated the two germline ends. The CDR3 contains 13 residues. CDR3 sequence: CASSFPVADTQYF. The CDR3 DNA is TGTGCCAGCAGTTTTCCGGTCGCAGATACGCAGTATTTT.

The gene calls are TRBV6-2 or TRBV6-3 and TRBJ2-7, with TRBD1 identical over 7 bases. The trim removed 2 bases at V and 0 bases at J, leaving 7 bases unmatched. The CDR3 totals 16 residues. The germline gives CDR1 MNHEY, CDR2 SVGEGT. CDR3 loop: CASSYGMGQRSYEQYF. The CDR3 DNA sequence: TGTGCCAGCAGTTACGGAATGGGACAGCGCTCCTACGAGCAGTACTTC.

J is TRBJ2-6 and V is TRBV15, with D uncertain. Per germline, CDR1 LNHNV and CDR2 YYDKDF (reference sequence). V lost 4 bases, J lost 4 bases, and 14 bases lay in between. The CDR3 spans 16 residues. The CDR3 coding sequence is TGTGCCACCAGCAAACGTAGAGCGCGGGGGGCCAACGTCCTGACTTTC. It encodes CATSKRRARGANVLTF. Drawing the rest from reference TRBV15 and TRBJ2-6, the complete variable domain is DAMVIQNPRYQVTQFGKPVTLSCSQTLNHNVMYWYQQKSSQAPKLLFHYYDKDFNNEADTPDNFQSRRPNTSFCFLDIRSPGLGDTAMYLCATSKRRARGANVLTFGAGSRLTVL.

This clone was recorded once. J is TRBJ1-1 and V is TRBV10-3; 8 nucleotides match TRBD1. The V segment lost 6 bases and the J segment 5 bases; nucleotides outside the gene matches: 5. Germline CDR1 ENHRY, CDR2 SYGVKD. CDR3 length: 13 residues. This chain's CDR3 is CAISHGQGTEAFF. The CDR3 DNA is TGTGCCATCAGCCACGGACAGGGAACTGAAGCTTTCTTT.

The chain carries TRBV6-5 and TRBJ2-2; D gene uncertain. V was trimmed by 10 bases and J by 0 bases, leaving 12 bases between them. The CDR3 contains 14 residues. Germline V gene lookup returns CDR1 MNHEY and CDR2 SVGAGI. The CDR3 bases are TGTGCCACCTGGACGTTCGCGAACACCGGGGAGCTGTTTTTT. The encoded protein is CATWTFANTGELFF.

The rearrangement links TRBV11-2 to TRBJ1-1, with 8 bases lining up with TRBD1. This CDR3 contains 13 residues. CDR1 and CDR2 from the germline V gene are SGHAT and FQNNGV. V dropped 5 bases and J dropped 8; count of bases not matched to a gene: 7. The chain's CDR3 is CASSARQGFEAFF. CDR3 DNA sequence: TGTGCCAGCAGCGCTCGACAGGGGTTCGAAGCTTTCTTT.

This rearrangement joins TRBV5-4 to TRBJ2-1; D possibly corresponds to TRBD2 (6 bases). The CDR3 consists of 15 residues. The ends were cut back, 4 bases at V and 1 base at J, with 12 bases in the middle. Per germline, CDR1 SGHNT and CDR2 YYREEE (reference sequence). The CDR3 spells CASSSGSGSYNEQFF. CDR3 nucleotides: TGTGCCAGCAGCAGCGGGTCGGGGTCCTACAATGAGCAGTTCTTC.

The gene calls are TRBV5-1 and TRBJ1-1; no clear D. This CDR3 comprises 13 residues. CDR1 and CDR2 (germline): SGHRS, YFSETQ. The V and J ends lost 6 bases and 5 bases respectively, with 14 bases between them. The CDR3 DNA sequence: TGCGCCAGCATGGGCAGCACTTTTACTGAAGCTTTCTTT. Its translation: CASMGSTFTEAFF.

This chain links TRBV28 with TRBJ1-3, with a weak D call TRBD1 (6 bases). This CDR3 comprises 13 residues. In germline, CDR1 is MDHEN, CDR2 SYDVKM. V lost 6 bases to trimming and J lost 4 bases, with 10 bases between them. DNA of the CDR3: TGTGCCAGCAGGAACAGGGAGGGAAACACCATATATTTT. It is translated as CASRNREGNTIYF.

This sequence joins TRBV10-3 and TRBJ2-5; 10 bases map to TRBD1. This CDR3 is 16 amino acids long. CDR1 and CDR2 (germline): ENHRY, SYGVKD. J lost 5 bases, V lost 2 bases, and 8 bases had no gene match. The CDR3 DNA sequence: TGTGCCATCAGTGAGCAGGCCGGGACAGGGGATGAGACCCAGTACTTC. This encodes CAISEQAGTGDETQYF.

V and J are TRBV5-6 and TRBJ2-5; D is unresolved. CDR3 length: 15 residues. The V end was cut by 4 bases, the J end by 6 bases, with 19 bases between. Per germline, CDR1 SGHDT and CDR2 YYEEEE. CDR3 residues: CASSRRLELSQTQYF. Written as DNA, the CDR3 is TGTGCCAGCAGCCGTAGGCTAGAGCTGTCACAGACCCAGTACTTC.

This chain links TRBV2 with TRBJ1-1; unclear D gene. The V gene's germline CDR1 is SNHLY and CDR2 FYNNEI. The CDR3 totals 12 residues. V lost 6 bases, J lost 0 bases, and 5 bases lay in between. CDR3 nucleotide sequence: TGTGCCAGCAGGAGGATGAACACTGAAGCTTTCTTT. This sequence encodes CASRRMNTEAFF.

The chain has TRBV7-9 and TRBJ1-2; 10 nucleotides agree with TRBD1. Trimming at V came to 5 bases and at J to 8 bases, leaving 17 bases not matched to a gene. The CDR3 contains 17 residues. CDR1 is SEHNR and CDR2 is FQNEAQ in the germline V gene (reference sequence). DNA for the CDR3: TGTGCCAGCAGCCGGACCGGGACAGGGGAGTCGCTCGGCGGCTACACCTTC. Encoded protein: CASSRTGTGESLGGYTF.

This chain joins TRBV5-1 and TRBJ1-3, with 8 bases matching TRBD1. The CDR3 spans 15 residues. Unmatched junction bases numbered 3, after V lost 0 bases and J lost 4 bases. The V gene's germline CDR1 is SGHRS and CDR2 YFSETQ. CDR3 residues: CASSLGTGQGNTIYF. CDR3 DNA: TGCGCCAGCAGCTTGGGGACAGGGCAAGGAAACACCATATATTTT.

The chain links TRBV28 to TRBJ1-2; D perhaps matches TRBD1 (6 bases). Germline V gene lookup returns CDR1 MDHEN and CDR2 SYDVKM. There are 13 residues in the CDR3. Deletions cut 7 bases from V and 1 base from J, with 10 bases between. The CDR3 loop reads CASKRGVNYGYTF. CDR3 DNA sequence: TGTGCCAGCAAGAGGGGGGTTAACTATGGCTACACCTTC.

In this sample, this clone turned up once. This chain connects TRBV28 to TRBJ1-4; 7 nucleotides agree with TRBD1. CDR3 length equals 14 residues. Germline V gene sequence: CDR1 MDHEN, CDR2 SYDVKM. Trimming removed 5 bases from V and 8 bases from J; junction bases left unmatched: 8. CDR3 residues: CASSATGAGEKLFF. The CDR3 coding sequence is TGTGCCAGCAGTGCCACAGGGGCGGGGGAAAAACTGTTTTTT.

J is TRBJ2-7 and V is TRBV6-5, with 9 nucleotides matching TRBD2. The germline V gene has CDR1 MNHEY and CDR2 SVGAGI. This CDR3 spans 14 amino acids. V lost 6 bases to trimming and J lost 6 bases; unmatched junction nucleotides: 9. For the CDR3, the DNA is TGTGCCAGCAGCCAAGGGACTAGCAACCTCGAGCAGTACTTC. Its protein product is CASSQGTSNLEQYF.

CDR3 nucleotides: TGCGCCAGCAGCTTGGAGCGACCCCTTGCAACTAATGAAAAACTGTTTTTT. Amino acids: CASSLERPLATNEKLFF. The chain links TRBV5-1 to TRBJ1-4; D is unresolved. The CDR3 has 17 amino acids. Germline loops: CDR1 SGHRS, CDR2 YFSETQ. Trimming stripped 0 bases from V and 0 bases from J, with 12 bases between.

The J gene is TRBJ2-7, the V gene TRBV15; D call uncertain. This CDR3 spans 13 amino acids. The V end was cut by 0 bases, the J end by 1 base, with 4 bases between. The germline V gene has CDR1 LNHNV and CDR2 YYDKDF (reference sequence). CDR3 loop: CATSRDASYEQYF. DNA for the CDR3: TGTGCCACCAGCAGAGATGCGTCCTACGAGCAGTACTTC.